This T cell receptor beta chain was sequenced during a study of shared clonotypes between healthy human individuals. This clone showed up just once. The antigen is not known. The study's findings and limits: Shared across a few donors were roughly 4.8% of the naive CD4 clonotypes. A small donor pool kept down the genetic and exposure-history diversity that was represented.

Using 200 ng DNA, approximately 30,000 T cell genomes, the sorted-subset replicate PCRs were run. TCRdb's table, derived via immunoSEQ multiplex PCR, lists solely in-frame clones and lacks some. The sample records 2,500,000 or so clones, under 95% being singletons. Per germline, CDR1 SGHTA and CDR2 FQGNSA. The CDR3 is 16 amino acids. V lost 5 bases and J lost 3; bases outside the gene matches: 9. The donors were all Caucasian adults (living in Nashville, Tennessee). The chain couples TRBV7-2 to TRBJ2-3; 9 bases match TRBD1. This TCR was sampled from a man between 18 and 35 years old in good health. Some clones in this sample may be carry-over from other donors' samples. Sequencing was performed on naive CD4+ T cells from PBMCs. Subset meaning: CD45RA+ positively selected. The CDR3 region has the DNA TGTGCCAGCAGCAGACGTCGGACAGGGGAGACAGATACGCAGTATTTT. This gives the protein CASSRRRTGETDTQYF.